This TCR delta chain appears in the sequencing data of a study of γδ T cells in repeated Plasmodium falciparum infection. Study summary: Age- and gender-matched Australian children served as comparison for malaria-exposed Malian children. Timepoints: baseline, immediately before selected infections, and 21 days after every infection.

Flow sorting of PBMC yielded separate Vgamma9/Vdelta2+ and Vdelta2-negative gammadelta T cell populations for bulk repertoire analysis. Note on this clone: The antigen is not known. A much larger clone differs from this one at a single base, so this may be a read error. The same CDR3 can be traced to other DNA sequences in this sample.

The CDR3 extends over 15 amino acids. Germline V gives CDR1 TSWWSYY, CDR2 QGS. Study-wide points: Vdelta2-negative gammadelta repertoires appeared less diverse and less shared in Malian than Australian children. Repeated controlled infections reportedly drove waves of new clonotype selection in Vdelta2-negative, mostly Vdelta1+, gammadelta repertoires.

TCRdb re-analyzed the multiplex PCR reads via CATT. Among around 86,000 delta-chain clones listed, over 1.3% were seen once. The sequence was collected from a pool of human donors (malaria-infected and uninfected, not separated). Called V gene: TRDV1; the J gene was not called; the table gives TRDD3 as D, unverified against the DNA. Input material: gamma-delta T cells from blood. CDR3 sequence: CALGPYWGTGDKLIF. In DNA form, the CDR3 reads TGTGCTCTTGGGCCGTACTGGGGGACCGGTGATAAACTAATCTTT.